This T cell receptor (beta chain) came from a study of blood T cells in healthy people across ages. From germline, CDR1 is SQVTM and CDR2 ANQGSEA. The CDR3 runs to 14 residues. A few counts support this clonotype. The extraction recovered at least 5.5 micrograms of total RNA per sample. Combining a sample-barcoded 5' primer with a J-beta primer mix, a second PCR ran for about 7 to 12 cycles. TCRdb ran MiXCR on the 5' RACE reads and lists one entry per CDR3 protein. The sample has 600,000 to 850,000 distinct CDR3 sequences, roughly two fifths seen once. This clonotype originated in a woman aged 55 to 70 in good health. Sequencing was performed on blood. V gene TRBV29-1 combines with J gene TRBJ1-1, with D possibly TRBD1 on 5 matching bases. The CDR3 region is CHATWGSGNTEAFF. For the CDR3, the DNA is TGCCACGCTACGTGGGGGAGTGGGAACACTGAAGCTTTCTTT.